These 27 T cell receptor beta chains originate from one sample sequenced in a study of blood T cell repertoires in COVID-19. Using immunoSEQ multiplex PCR, the repertoire was profiled, and TCRdb retains in-frame clones only, with some absent. The table shows just over 150,000 clones, with around 92% occurring only once. Material: peripheral blood. Every receptor here comes from a man aged 25 to 40 with COVID-19, enrolled during active disease.

The chain carries TRBV6-6 and TRBJ2-1, with D possibly being TRBD1 (5 bases). CDR3 length: 15 amino acids. Germline V gene data show CDR1 as MNHNY and CDR2 as SVGAGI (reference sequence). Trimming took off 0 bases at V and 7 bases at J, with 13 bases between the two ends. This CDR3 reads CASSYSGQGNNEQFF. For the CDR3, the DNA is TGTGCCAGCAGTTACTCGGGCCAGGGTAATAATGAGCAGTTCTTC.

The genes are TRBV28 and TRBJ1-1; 9 positions match TRBD1. The CDR3 length is 15 residues. Trimming at V came to 6 bases and at J to 0 bases, leaving 5 bases not matched to a gene. The germline V gene has CDR1 MDHEN and CDR2 SYDVKM. This CDR3 is CASSTDRGMNTEAFF. DNA for the CDR3: TGTGCCAGCAGCACGGACAGGGGCATGAACACTGAAGCTTTCTTT.

The rearrangement uses TRBV13 and TRBJ2-5; 9 bases are shared with TRBD1. Trimming took 0 bases from V and 5 from J; bases not matched to a gene: 7. The CDR3 has 16 residues. The V gene's germline CDR1 is PRHDT and CDR2 FYEKMQ (reference sequence). CDR3 sequence reads: CASSLGGTGGRETQYF. The CDR3 nucleotides are TGTGCCAGCAGCTTAGGAGGCACAGGGGGCCGGGAGACCCAGTACTTC.

The gene calls are TRBV19 and TRBJ1-4, with D possibly matching TRBD1 (5 bases). V lost 7 bases and J 5 bases, leaving 14 bases between the germline ends. This CDR3 has 14 residues. Germline CDR1 LNHDA, CDR2 SQIVND (reference sequence). The CDR3 loop is CASTFNRGNEKLFF. CDR3 bases: TGTGCCAGTACCTTCAATCGGGGGAATGAAAAACTGTTTTTT. Based on the CDR3 plus reference TRBV19 and TRBJ1-4, the full variable domain is DGGITQSPKYLFRKEGQNVTLSCEQNLNHDAMYWYRQDPGQGLRLIYYSQIVNDFQKGDIAEGYSVSREKKESFPLTVTSAQKNPTAFYLCASTFNRGNEKLFFGSGTQLSVL.

The chain joins TRBV7-3 to TRBJ2-1, with 11 bases lining up with TRBD1. V was pared by 5 bases and J by 8 bases, with 8 bases of the junction left unmatched. CDR1 and CDR2 from the germline V gene are SGHTA and FQGTGA. There are 15 residues in the CDR3. This chain's CDR3 is CASSPSGTGGYEQFF. The CDR3 DNA is TGTGCCAGCAGCCCATCCGGGACAGGGGGTTATGAGCAGTTCTTC.

The chain links TRBV3-1 (or the pseudogene TRBV3-2) to TRBJ2-1, with 13 positions matching TRBD2. The germline gives CDR1 LGHDT, CDR2 YNNKEL (reference sequence). V lost 0 bases and J lost 6; bases outside the gene matches: 8. The CDR3 contains 18 residues. CDR3 bases: TGTGCCAGCAGCCAAGATGGGGGGACTAGCGGGATAGGCAATGAGCAGTTCTTC. It yields the protein CASSQDGGTSGIGNEQFF.

V is TRBV7-2 and J is TRBJ2-7, with D uncertain. The CDR3 contains 14 residues. Germline CDR1 reads SGHTA; CDR2 reads FQGNSA. V was trimmed by 4 bases and J by 2 bases, leaving 12 bases between them. The CDR3 nucleotides read TGTGCCAGCAGCTGGGCCGAACCTGCCTACGAGCAGTACTTC. It is translated as CASSWAEPAYEQYF. Combining the CDR3 with reference TRBV7-2 and TRBJ2-7 gives the whole variable domain GAGVSQSPSNKVTEKGKDVELRCDPISGHTALYWYRQSLGQGLEFLIYFQGNSAPDKSGLPSDRFSAERTGGSVSTLTIQRTQQEDSAVYLCASSWAEPAYEQYFGPGTRLTVT.

The V call is TRBV27, the J call TRBJ2-7; TRBD2 matches 9 bases. Germline V gene lookup returns CDR1 MNHEY and CDR2 SMNVEV (reference sequence). The trim removed 3 bases at V and 0 bases at J, leaving 3 bases unmatched. The CDR3 runs 15 residues. The CDR3 region is CASSLRTSVSYEQYF. The CDR3 bases are TGTGCCAGCAGTTTGAGGACTAGCGTCTCCTACGAGCAGTACTTC.

This rearrangement joins TRBV6-2 or TRBV6-3 to TRBJ2-3; 7 nucleotides align to TRBD1. The V gene's germline CDR1 is MNHEY and CDR2 SVGEGT. The V segment lost 3 bases and the J segment 3 bases; nucleotides outside the gene matches: 12. The CDR3 contains 17 residues. CDR3 DNA: TGTGCCAGCAGTTATGAGAGAACAGGGGATTTGACAGATACGCAGTATTTT. Translation: CASSYERTGDLTDTQYF.

The chain uses TRBV5-1 and TRBJ2-5; D perhaps matches TRBD1 (6 bases). Germline V gene data show CDR1 as SGHRS and CDR2 as YFSETQ. CDR3 size: 15 residues. Trimming pared 0 bases from V and 2 bases from J, leaving 11 bases between. CDR3 sequence reads: CASSLGGGRQETQYF. CDR3 nucleotide sequence: TGCGCCAGCAGCTTGGGAGGGGGTAGGCAAGAGACCCAGTACTTC.

This rearrangement joins TRBV12-3 or TRBV12-4 to TRBJ2-7, with TRBD2 identical over 8 bases. The V and J ends lost 3 bases and 7 bases, in that order; junction bases with no gene match: 5. There are 13 residues in the CDR3. DNA for the CDR3: TGTGCCAGCAGTTTCGGGGGGGCAAGGGAGCAGTACTTC. This translates into CASSFGGAREQYF.

The chain uses TRBV18 and TRBJ1-3, with a tentative D call TRBD1 (6 bases). The CDR3 loop spans 17 amino acids. The germline gives CDR1 KGHSH, CDR2 LQKENI. V was trimmed by 3 bases and J by 0 bases, leaving 15 bases between them. Written as DNA, the CDR3 is TGTGCCAGCTCACCGATACCGACAGGCAGCTCTGGAAACACCATATATTTT. Protein: CASSPIPTGSSGNTIYF.

The rearrangement uses TRBV7-9 and TRBJ2-6; possibly TRBD1 for D (7 bases). The CDR3 sequence is 20 residues long. Germline CDR1 is SEHNR and CDR2 is FQNEAQ (reference sequence). V lost 5 bases, J lost 0 bases, and 23 bases lay in between. The CDR3 is CASSKPPAGTAYSGANVLTF. The CDR3 DNA reads as TGTGCCAGCAGCAAACCACCGGCGGGGACAGCCTACTCTGGGGCCAACGTCCTGACTTTC.

The chain couples TRBV15 to TRBJ2-7, with D uncertain. V lost 2 bases and J lost 7, with 12 bases in between. CDR3 length: 13 residues. CDR1 LNHNV and CDR2 YYDKDF come from the germline V gene (reference sequence). The CDR3 nucleotides are TGTGCCACCAGCAGAACACCTTACCAAGAGCAGTACTTC. Translated, it gives CATSRTPYQEQYF.

This chain uses TRBV19 with TRBJ2-2, with a possible D match to TRBD2 (5 bases). Germline V gives CDR1 LNHDA, CDR2 SQIVND (reference sequence). This CDR3 spans 15 amino acids. Trimming took 3 bases from V and 4 from J, leaving 12 bases between them. CDR3: CASSMVGVGTGELFF. The CDR3 DNA reads as TGTGCCAGTAGTATGGTGGGAGTTGGCACCGGGGAGCTGTTTTTT.

V and J are TRBV5-2 and TRBJ2-1; the table assigns TRBD2, which was not confirmed against the DNA. TRBV5-2 is an annotated pseudogene. This CDR3 has 23 residues. CDR3 protein: CASKHFYPLAGGPSVAVYNEQFF. CDR3 nucleotides: TGTGCCAGCAAGCACTTCTACCCCCTAGCGGGAGGGCCTTCCGTTGCCGTCTACAATGAGCAGTTCTTC.

The chain combines TRBV24-1 with TRBJ1-4; 9 bases line up with TRBD1. Germline V lookup: CDR1 KGHDR, CDR2 SFDVKD. After removal of 6 bases from V and 2 bases from J, the junction contained 3 bases not matched to a gene. There are 15 residues in the CDR3. Here the CDR3 reads CATSRGTGTNEKLFF. In DNA form, the CDR3 reads TGTGCCACCAGTCGCGGGACAGGGACTAATGAAAAACTGTTTTTT.

The chain combines TRBV19 with TRBJ1-5, with 8 bases that match TRBD1. The CDR3 is 17 residues long. The V gene end was trimmed by 3 bases and the J gene end by 1 base; junction bases not matched to a gene: 8. Germline lookup yields CDR1 LNHDA and CDR2 SQIVND (reference sequence). CDR3 residues: CASSIGQGGPSNQPQHF. The CDR3 DNA reads TGTGCCAGTAGTATTGGACAGGGAGGACCGAGCAATCAGCCCCAGCATTTT.

The chain couples TRBV12-5 to TRBJ1-2; possibly TRBD1 for D (6 bases). The germline V gene encodes CDR1 LGHNT and CDR2 FRNRAP. Trimming took off 5 bases at V and 4 bases at J, with 14 bases between the two ends. The CDR3 is made up of 14 amino acids. CDR3 sequence reads: CASGPISRGYGYTF. In nucleotides, the CDR3 is TGTGCTAGTGGTCCCATTAGCAGGGGCTATGGCTACACCTTC.

CDR3 region: CASSKAGLLYGYTF. In nucleotides, the CDR3 is TGTGCCAGTAGTAAGGCAGGGCTCCTTTATGGCTACACCTTC. The chain uses TRBV19 and TRBJ1-2; D is possibly TRBD1 (5 bases). The length of the CDR3 is 14 residues. Trimming removed 4 bases from V and 5 bases from J, with 14 bases in between. Looked up from germline, CDR1 is LNHDA and CDR2 is SQIVND (reference sequence).

In DNA form, the CDR3 reads TGTGCCAGCAGCCGCGGGGGACTGGATCAATACGAGCAGTACTTC. Its translation is CASSRGGLDQYEQYF. The genes are TRBV28 and TRBJ2-7, with 7 nucleotides matching TRBD2. With 6 bases clipped from V and 4 bases from J, the junction kept 12 bases outside the gene matches. The CDR3 is 15 amino acids. CDR1 and CDR2 (germline): MDHEN, SYDVKM.

The chain is built from TRBV7-2 and TRBJ2-5, with 13 bases that match TRBD2. CDR1 is SGHTA, CDR2 FQGNSA, per germline. The CDR3 has 15 amino acids. V lost 4 bases to trimming and J lost 5 bases; unmatched junction nucleotides: 4. The CDR3 spells CASSSGLAGFETQYF. CDR3 bases: TGTGCCAGCAGCTCGGGACTAGCGGGATTCGAGACCCAGTACTTC.

The chain is built from TRBV29-1 and TRBJ2-1, with D tentatively TRBD2 (5 bases). The V and J ends lost 7 bases and 7 bases respectively, with 20 bases between them. The CDR3 is 14 amino acids. Germline CDR1 is SQVTM and CDR2 is ANQGSEA. CDR3 in DNA: TGCAGCGCCAGCCAGTGGCAGTCGGGGAATGAGCAGTTCTTC. This gives the protein CSASQWQSGNEQFF.

This rearrangement joins TRBV12-5 to TRBJ1-5, with a weak D call TRBD1 (6 bases). The CDR3 length is 14 residues. Deletions cut 6 bases from V and 6 bases from J, with 15 bases between. Germline values: CDR1 LGHNT, CDR2 FRNRAP. The CDR3 DNA is TGTGCTAGTGGCCAGGACAGCCCGATTCAGCCCCAGCATTTT. Translating it yields CASGQDSPIQPQHF.

The V gene is TRBV28, the J gene TRBJ2-7; D gene ambiguous. Trimming left V 6 bases short and J 2 bases short, with 20 bases between. The CDR3 contains 16 residues. Germline assignment: CDR1 MDHEN and CDR2 SYDVKM. The CDR3 DNA follows: TGTGCCAGCAGGCCCCCCATAGCACTAATACCCTACGAGCAGTACTTC. Protein sequence: CASRPPIALIPYEQYF.

The genes are TRBV5-1 and TRBJ2-2; the match to TRBD1 covers 8 bases. Trimming took 6 bases from V and 5 from J; bases not matched to a gene: 6. CDR1 is SGHRS, CDR2 YFSETQ, per germline. This CDR3 contains 14 residues. The CDR3 coding sequence is TGCGCCAGCATCCGGGACAGGAATACCGGGGAGCTGTTTTTT. This encodes CASIRDRNTGELFF.

The V and J genes are TRBV9 and TRBJ2-1; TRBD2 agrees at 11 bases. The CDR3 is 17 amino acids. V shed 3 bases, J shed 2 bases, and the junction held 7 bases outside the gene matches. The germline V gene has CDR1 SGDLS and CDR2 YYNGEE. Here the CDR3 reads CASSAPLAGGAYNEQFF. CDR3 nucleotide sequence: TGTGCCAGCAGCGCCCCTTTAGCGGGGGGGGCCTACAATGAGCAGTTCTTC.